This T cell receptor (beta chain) was obtained from a study of OX40 agonist ivuxolimab in advanced cancers. The study, taken as a whole, reports: The 0.1-3.0 mg/kg partial responders had among the lowest clonal expansion. Average numbers of expanded clones were greater in CD8+ T cells than in CD4+.

TCRdb's table, derived via immunoSEQ multiplex PCR, lists solely in-frame clones and lacks some. The sample has 65,000 to 70,000 clones; approximately 92% are singletons. A remark on this clone: The antigen is undetermined.

V lost 0 bases and J lost 7; bases outside the gene matches: 4. This CDR3 has 14 residues. Germline assignment: CDR1 SGHRS and CDR2 YFSETQ. J is TRBJ1-2 and V is TRBV5-1, with TRBD1 identical over 9 bases. The sequenced sample was CD4+ or CD8+ T cells sorted from blood, obtained in a trial of the OX40 agonist ivuxolimab. The sequence was obtained from an adult with an advanced solid tumor such as melanoma, head and neck, liver or kidney cancer. CDR3 in DNA: TGCGCCAGCAGCTTGGTAGGGACAGGGTTTGGCTACACCTTC. This sequence encodes CASSLVGTGFGYTF.